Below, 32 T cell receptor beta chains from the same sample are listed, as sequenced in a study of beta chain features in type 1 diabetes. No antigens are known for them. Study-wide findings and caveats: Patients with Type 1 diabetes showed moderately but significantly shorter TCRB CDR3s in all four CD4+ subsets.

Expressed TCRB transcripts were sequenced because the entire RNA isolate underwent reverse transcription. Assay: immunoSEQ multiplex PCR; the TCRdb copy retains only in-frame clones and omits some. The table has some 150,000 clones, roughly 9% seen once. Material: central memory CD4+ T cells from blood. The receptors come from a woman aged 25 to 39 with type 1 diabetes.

The chain's CDR3 is CASTLQGANYGYTF. The CDR3 region has the DNA TGTGCCAGCACCTTACAGGGCGCAAACTATGGCTACACCTTC. The chain is built from TRBV28 and TRBJ1-2; perhaps TRBD1 as D (6 bases). CDR1 and CDR2 (germline): MDHEN, SYDVKM. The CDR3 has 14 residues. The V end was cut by 7 bases, the J end by 2 bases, with 14 bases between.

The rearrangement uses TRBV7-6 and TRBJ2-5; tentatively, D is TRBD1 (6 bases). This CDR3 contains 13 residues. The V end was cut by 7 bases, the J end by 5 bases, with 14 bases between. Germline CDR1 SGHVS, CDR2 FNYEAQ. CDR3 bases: TGTGCCAGCACCCTAGGGGGTGCGGAGACCCAGTACTTC. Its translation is CASTLGGAETQYF. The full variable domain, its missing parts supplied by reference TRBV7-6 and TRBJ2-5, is GAGVSQSPRYKVTKRGQDVALRCDPISGHVSLYWYRQALGQGPEFLTYFNYEAQQDKSGLPNDRFSAERPEGSISTLTIQRTEQRDSAMYRCASTLGGAETQYFGPGTRLLVL.

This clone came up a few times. The CDR3 DNA reads as TGTGCCAGCAGTGAGACCGGGACACCCTACGAGCAGTACTTC. Translated: CASSETGTPYEQYF. V and J are TRBV25-1 and TRBJ2-7; the D gene is possibly TRBD1 (6 bases). Trimming stripped 3 bases from V and 2 bases from J, with 11 bases between. There are 14 residues in the CDR3. Germline values: CDR1 MGHDK, CDR2 SYGVNS.

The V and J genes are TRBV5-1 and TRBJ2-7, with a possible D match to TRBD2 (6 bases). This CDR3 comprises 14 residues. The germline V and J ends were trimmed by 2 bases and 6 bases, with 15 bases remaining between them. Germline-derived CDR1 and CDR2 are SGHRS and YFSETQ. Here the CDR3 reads CASSFMGEAGEQYF. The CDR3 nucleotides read TGCGCCAGCAGCTTTATGGGGGAGGCCGGCGAGCAGTACTTC.

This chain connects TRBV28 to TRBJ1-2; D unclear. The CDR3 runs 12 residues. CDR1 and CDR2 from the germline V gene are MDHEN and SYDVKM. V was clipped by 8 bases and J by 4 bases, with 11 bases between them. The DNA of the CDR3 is TGTGCCAGCGGCGACACCTCCTATGGCTACACCTTC. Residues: CASGDTSYGYTF.

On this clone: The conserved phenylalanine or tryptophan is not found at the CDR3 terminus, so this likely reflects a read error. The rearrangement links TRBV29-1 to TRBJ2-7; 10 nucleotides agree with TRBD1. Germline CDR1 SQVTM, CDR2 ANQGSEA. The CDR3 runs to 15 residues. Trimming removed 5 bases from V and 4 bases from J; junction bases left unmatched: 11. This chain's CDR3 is CSVRRPGQGQYEQYL. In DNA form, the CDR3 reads TGCAGCGTTCGCCGGCCGGGACAGGGGCAATACGAGCAGTACCTC.

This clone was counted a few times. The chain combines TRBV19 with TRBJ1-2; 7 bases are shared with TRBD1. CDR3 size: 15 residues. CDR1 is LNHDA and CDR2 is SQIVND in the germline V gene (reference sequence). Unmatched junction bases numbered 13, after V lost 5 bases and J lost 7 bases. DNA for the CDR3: TGTGCCAGTAGTCCCCCAGGACAGGTCTTCCTTGGCTACACCTTC. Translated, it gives CASSPPGQVFLGYTF.

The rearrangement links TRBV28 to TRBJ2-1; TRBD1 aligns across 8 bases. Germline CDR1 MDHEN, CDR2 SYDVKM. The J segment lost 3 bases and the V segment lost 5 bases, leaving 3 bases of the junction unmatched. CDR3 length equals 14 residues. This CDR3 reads CASSPGQVYNEQFF. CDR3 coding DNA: TGTGCCAGCAGTCCGGGACAGGTCTACAATGAGCAGTTCTTC. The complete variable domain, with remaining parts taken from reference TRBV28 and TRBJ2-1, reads DVKVTQSSRYLVKRTGEKVFLECVQDMDHENMFWYRQDPGLGLRLIYFSYDVKMKEKGDIPEGYSVSREKKERFSLILESASTNQTSMYLCASSPGQVYNEQFFGPGTRLTVL.

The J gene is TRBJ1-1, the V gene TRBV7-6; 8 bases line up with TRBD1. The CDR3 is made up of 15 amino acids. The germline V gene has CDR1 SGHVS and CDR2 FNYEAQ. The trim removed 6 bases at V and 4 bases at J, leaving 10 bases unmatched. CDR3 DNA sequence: TGTGCCAGCAGAGCTACAGGGGGGGGAGGCACTGAAGCTTTCTTT. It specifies CASRATGGGGTEAFF. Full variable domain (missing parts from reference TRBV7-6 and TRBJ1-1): GAGVSQSPRYKVTKRGQDVALRCDPISGHVSLYWYRQALGQGPEFLTYFNYEAQQDKSGLPNDRFSAERPEGSISTLTIQRTEQRDSAMYRCASRATGGGGTEAFFGQGTRLTVV.

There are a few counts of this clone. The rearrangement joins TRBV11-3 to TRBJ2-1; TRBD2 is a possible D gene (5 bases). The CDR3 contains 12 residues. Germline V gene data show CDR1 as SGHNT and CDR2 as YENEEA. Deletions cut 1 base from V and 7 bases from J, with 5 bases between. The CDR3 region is CASSLGTNEQFF. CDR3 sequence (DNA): TGTGCCAGCAGCTTAGGGACTAATGAGCAGTTCTTC.

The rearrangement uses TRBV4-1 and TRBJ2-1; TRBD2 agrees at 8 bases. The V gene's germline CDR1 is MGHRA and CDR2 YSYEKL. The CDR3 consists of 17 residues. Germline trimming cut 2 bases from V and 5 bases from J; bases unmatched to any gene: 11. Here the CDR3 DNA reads TGCGCCAGCAGCCAACCGAAAGCGGGAGCTAGGAACAATGAGCAGTTCTTC. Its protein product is CASSQPKAGARNNEQFF.

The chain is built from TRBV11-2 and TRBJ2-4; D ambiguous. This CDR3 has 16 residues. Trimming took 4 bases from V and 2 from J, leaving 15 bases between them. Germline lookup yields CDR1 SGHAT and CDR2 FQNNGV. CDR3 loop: CASSSTGFMSKNIQYF. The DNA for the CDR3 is TGTGCCAGCAGCTCCACGGGTTTTATGTCCAAAAACATTCAGTACTTC.

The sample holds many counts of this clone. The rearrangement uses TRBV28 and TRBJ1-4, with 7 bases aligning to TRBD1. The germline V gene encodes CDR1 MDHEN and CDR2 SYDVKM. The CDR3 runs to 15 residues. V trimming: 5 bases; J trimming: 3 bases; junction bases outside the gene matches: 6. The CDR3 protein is CASSTYRGPNEKLFF. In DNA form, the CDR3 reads TGTGCCAGCAGTACGTACAGGGGTCCTAATGAAAAACTGTTTTTT.

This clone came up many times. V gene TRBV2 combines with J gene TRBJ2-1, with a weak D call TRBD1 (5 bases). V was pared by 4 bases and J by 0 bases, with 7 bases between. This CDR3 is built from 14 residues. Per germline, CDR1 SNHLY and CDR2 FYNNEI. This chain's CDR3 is CASSVRGSYNEQFF. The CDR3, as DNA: TGTGCCAGCAGTGTTAGGGGCTCCTACAATGAGCAGTTCTTC.

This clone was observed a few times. DNA for the CDR3: TGTGCCAGCAGCAGCCCGGGACAGGGCCTTTGGGAGCAGTACTTC. This translates into CASSSPGQGLWEQYF. The chain couples TRBV28 to TRBJ2-7, with 9 bases aligning to TRBD1. CDR1 is MDHEN, CDR2 SYDVKM, per germline. J was trimmed by 7 bases and V by 6 bases; bases with no gene match: 13. The CDR3 consists of 15 residues. The entire variable domain, with the rest obtained from reference TRBV28 and TRBJ2-7, is as follows: DVKVTQSSRYLVKRTGEKVFLECVQDMDHENMFWYRQDPGLGLRLIYFSYDVKMKEKGDIPEGYSVSREKKERFSLILESASTNQTSMYLCASSSPGQGLWEQYFGPGTRLTVT.

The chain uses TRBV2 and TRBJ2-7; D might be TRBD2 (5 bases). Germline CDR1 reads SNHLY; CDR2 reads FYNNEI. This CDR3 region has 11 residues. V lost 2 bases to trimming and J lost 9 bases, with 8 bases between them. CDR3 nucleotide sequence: TGTGCCAGCAGTGAACGGAGGTCGCAGTACTTC. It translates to CASSERRSQYF.

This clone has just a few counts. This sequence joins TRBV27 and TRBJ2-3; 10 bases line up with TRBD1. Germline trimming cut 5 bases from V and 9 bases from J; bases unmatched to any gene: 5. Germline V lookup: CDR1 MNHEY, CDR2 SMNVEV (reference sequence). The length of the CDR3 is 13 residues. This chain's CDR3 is CASSLGQGTTQYF. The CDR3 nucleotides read TGTGCCAGCAGTCTGGGACAGGGGACAACGCAGTATTTT.

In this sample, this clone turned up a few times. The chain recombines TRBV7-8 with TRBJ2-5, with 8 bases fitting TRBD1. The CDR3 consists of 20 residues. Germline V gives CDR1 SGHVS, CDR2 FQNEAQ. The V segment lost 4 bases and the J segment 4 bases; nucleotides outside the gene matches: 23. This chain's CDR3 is CASSSLLSSPARGLGETQYF. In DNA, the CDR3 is TGTGCCAGCAGCTCCCTCTTAAGTTCTCCGGCCAGGGGGCTTGGAGAGACCCAGTACTTC.

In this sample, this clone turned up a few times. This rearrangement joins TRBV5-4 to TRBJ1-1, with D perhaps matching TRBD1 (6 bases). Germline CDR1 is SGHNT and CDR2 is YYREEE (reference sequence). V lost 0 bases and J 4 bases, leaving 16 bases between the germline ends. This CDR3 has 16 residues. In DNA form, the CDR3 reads TGTGCCAGCAGCTTGGCGGTCCGGGGGGCAGGCACTGAAGCTTTCTTT. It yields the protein CASSLAVRGAGTEAFF.

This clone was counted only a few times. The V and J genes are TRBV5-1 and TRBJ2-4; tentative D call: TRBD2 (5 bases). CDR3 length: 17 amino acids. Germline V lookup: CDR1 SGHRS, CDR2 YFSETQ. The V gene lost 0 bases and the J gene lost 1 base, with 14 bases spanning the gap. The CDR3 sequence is CASSLARGSTAKNIQYF. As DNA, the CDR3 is TGCGCCAGCAGCTTGGCCCGGGGATCTACGGCCAAAAACATTCAGTACTTC.

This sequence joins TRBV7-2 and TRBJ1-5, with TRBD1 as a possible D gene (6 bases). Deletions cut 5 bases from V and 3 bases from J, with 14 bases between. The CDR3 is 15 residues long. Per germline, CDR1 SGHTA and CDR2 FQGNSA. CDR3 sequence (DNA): TGTGCCAGCAGCAAGACAGGTGTGGACAATCAGCCCCAGCATTTT. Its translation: CASSKTGVDNQPQHF.

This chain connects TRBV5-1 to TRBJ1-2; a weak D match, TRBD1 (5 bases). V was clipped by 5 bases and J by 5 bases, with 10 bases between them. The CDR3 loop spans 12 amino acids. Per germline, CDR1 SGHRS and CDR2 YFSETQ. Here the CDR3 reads CASSSDRYGYTF. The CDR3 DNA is TGCGCCAGCAGTTCCGACAGATATGGCTACACCTTC.

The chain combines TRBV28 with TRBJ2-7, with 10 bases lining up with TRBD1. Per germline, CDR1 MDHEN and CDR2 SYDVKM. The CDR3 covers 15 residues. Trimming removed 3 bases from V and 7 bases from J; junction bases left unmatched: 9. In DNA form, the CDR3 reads TGTGCCAGCAGTTTCTCAGGGACAGGGGTACGAGAGCAGTACTTC. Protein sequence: CASSFSGTGVREQYF.

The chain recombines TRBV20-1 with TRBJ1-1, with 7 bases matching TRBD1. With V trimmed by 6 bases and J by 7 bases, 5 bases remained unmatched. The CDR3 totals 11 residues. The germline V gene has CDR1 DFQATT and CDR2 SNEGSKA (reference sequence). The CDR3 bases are TGCAGTGCCCGGACAGGTCGTGAAGCTTTCTTT. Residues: CSARTGREAFF.

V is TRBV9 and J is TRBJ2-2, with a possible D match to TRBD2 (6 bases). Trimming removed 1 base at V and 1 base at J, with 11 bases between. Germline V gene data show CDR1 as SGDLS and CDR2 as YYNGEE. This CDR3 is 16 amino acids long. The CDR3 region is CASSVTVSGNTGELFF. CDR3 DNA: TGTGCCAGCAGCGTAACTGTTAGCGGGAACACCGGGGAGCTGTTTTTT.

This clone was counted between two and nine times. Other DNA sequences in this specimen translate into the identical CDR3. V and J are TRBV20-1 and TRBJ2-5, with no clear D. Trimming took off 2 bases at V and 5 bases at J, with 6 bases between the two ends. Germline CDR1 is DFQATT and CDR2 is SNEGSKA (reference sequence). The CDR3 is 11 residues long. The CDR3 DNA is TGCAGTGCTAGACCCCTGGAGACCCAGTACTTC. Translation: CSARPLETQYF.

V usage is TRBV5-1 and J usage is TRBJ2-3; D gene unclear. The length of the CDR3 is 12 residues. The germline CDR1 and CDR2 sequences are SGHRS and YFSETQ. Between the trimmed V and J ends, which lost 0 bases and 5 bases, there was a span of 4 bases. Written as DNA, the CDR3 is TGCGCCAGCAGCTTGGGTCAAGATACGCAGTATTTT. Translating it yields CASSLGQDTQYF.

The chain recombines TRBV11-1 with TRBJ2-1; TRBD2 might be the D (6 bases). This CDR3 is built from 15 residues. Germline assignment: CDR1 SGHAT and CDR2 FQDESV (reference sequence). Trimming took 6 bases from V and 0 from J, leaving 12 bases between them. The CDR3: CASRGAGSSYNEQFF. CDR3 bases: TGTGCCAGCAGAGGAGCGGGTAGCTCCTACAATGAGCAGTTCTTC.

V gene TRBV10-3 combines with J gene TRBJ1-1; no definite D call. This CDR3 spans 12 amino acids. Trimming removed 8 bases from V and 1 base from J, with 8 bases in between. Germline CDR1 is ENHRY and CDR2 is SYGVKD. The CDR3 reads CAIGEGNTEAFF. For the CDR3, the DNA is TGTGCCATCGGAGAGGGGAACACTGAAGCTTTCTTT.

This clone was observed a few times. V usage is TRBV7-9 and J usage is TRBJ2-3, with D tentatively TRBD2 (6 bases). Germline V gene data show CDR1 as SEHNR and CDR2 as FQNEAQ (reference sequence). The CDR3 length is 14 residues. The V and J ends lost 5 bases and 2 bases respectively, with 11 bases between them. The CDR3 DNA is TGTGCCAGCAGCAAAATAGCGGACACAGATACGCAGTATTTT. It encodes CASSKIADTDTQYF.

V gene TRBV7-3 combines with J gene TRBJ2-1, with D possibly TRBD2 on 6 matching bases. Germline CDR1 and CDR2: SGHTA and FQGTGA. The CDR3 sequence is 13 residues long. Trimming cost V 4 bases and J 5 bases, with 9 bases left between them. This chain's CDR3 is CASSSGANNEQFF. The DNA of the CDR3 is TGTGCCAGCAGCTCGGGAGCTAACAATGAGCAGTTCTTC.

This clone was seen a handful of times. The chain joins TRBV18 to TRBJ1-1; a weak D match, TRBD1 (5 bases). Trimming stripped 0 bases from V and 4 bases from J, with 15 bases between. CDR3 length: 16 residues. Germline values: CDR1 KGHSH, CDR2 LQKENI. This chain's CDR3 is CASSPPGGAGATEAFF. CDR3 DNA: TGTGCCAGCTCACCACCGGGCGGGGCGGGAGCCACTGAAGCTTTCTTT.